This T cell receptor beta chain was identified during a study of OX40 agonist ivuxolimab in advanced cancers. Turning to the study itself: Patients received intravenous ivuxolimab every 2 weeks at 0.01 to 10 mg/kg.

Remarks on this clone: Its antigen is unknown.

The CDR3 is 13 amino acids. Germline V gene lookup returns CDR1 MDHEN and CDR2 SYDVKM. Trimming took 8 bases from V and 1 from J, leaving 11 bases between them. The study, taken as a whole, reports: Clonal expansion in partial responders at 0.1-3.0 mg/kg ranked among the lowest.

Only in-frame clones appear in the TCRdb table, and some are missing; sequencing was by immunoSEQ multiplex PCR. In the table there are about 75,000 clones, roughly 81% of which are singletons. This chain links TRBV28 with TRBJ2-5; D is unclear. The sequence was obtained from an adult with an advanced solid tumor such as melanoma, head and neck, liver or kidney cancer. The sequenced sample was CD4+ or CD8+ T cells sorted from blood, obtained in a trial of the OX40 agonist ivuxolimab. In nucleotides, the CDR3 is TGTGCCAGCGCAAACGGCGGCCAAGAGACCCAGTACTTC. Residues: CASANGGQETQYF.